A single sample is the source of the 18 T cell receptor beta chains below, sequenced in a study of T cell repertoires in cytomegalovirus infection. For these TCRs, the target antigens are not known. Each CDR3 protein gets one entry after TCRdb re-called the reads with MiXCR. The table includes 650,000 to 900,000 distinct CDR3 sequences, approximately 30% detected once. Sample: cultured CD8+ T cells from PBMCs, taken from culture after CMV antigen stimulation. The receptors here all came from a human donor in good health (CMV status not recorded). Some clones in this sample may be carry-over from other donors' samples.

This clonotype was found many times. This chain joins TRBV7-2 and TRBJ1-1; perhaps TRBD1 as D (6 bases). This CDR3 comprises 18 residues. The germline V gene has CDR1 SGHTA and CDR2 FQGNSA. Trimming shortened V by 7 bases and J by 1 base, and 25 bases separated the two germline ends. The CDR3: CASTPWGRQSNPNTEAFF. The CDR3, as DNA: TGTGCCAGCACCCCCTGGGGGCGGCAGTCAAACCCGAACACTGAAGCTTTCTTT.

The rearrangement joins TRBV20-1 to TRBJ1-2, with 10 bases matching TRBD1. The ends lost 0 bases at V and 0 bases at J; junction bases unmatched: 10. Germline V CDR1 and CDR2: DFQATT, SNEGSKA (reference sequence). This CDR3 spans 18 amino acids. CDR3 in amino acids: CSARDEDRGALTNYGYTF. The DNA of the CDR3 is TGCAGTGCTAGAGATGAGGACAGGGGGGCTCTTACTAACTATGGCTACACCTTC.

This clonotype came up many times. V usage is TRBV7-9 and J usage is TRBJ1-3; D remains ambiguous. This CDR3 has 13 residues. Germline values: CDR1 SEHNR, CDR2 FQNEAQ (reference sequence). V shed 6 bases and J shed 4 bases, with 10 bases lying between them. In nucleotides, the CDR3 is TGTGCCAGCAGACCCTCACCAGGAAACACCATATATTTT. It is translated as CASRPSPGNTIYF. The full variable domain, completed using reference TRBV7-9 and TRBJ1-3, is DTGVSQNPRHKITKRGQNVTFRCDPISEHNRLYWYRQTLGQGPEFLTYFQNEAQLEKSRLLSDRFSAERPKGSFSTLEIQRTEQGDSAMYLCASRPSPGNTIYFGEGSWLTVV.

This clonotype has only a few counts. This chain joins TRBV7-8 and TRBJ1-2; D is possibly TRBD1 (5 bases). Trimming cost V 1 base and J 9 bases, with 12 bases left between them. This CDR3 is 13 amino acids long. CDR1 is SGHVS, CDR2 FQNEAQ, per germline. CDR3: CASSLGGVASYTF. DNA for the CDR3: TGTGCCAGCAGCTTAGGGGGGGTGGCCAGCTACACCTTC. The whole variable domain, remainder taken from reference TRBV7-8 and TRBJ1-2, is GAGVSQSPRYKVAKRGQDVALRCDPISGHVSLFWYQQALGQGPEFLTYFQNEAQLDKSGLPSDRFFAERPEGSVSTLKIQRTQQEDSAVYLCASSLGGVASYTFGSGTRLTVV.

This clonotype was counted only a few times. The gene calls are TRBV11-3 and TRBJ1-6; D perhaps matches TRBD1 (6 bases). CDR1 is SGHNT, CDR2 YENEEA, per germline. V dropped 2 bases and J dropped 8 bases, with 16 bases sitting between them. The CDR3 is 16 residues long. The CDR3 coding sequence is TGTGCCAGCAGCTTAAATGCTGGTACAGGGCATTCACCCCTCCACTTT. Its translation: CASSLNAGTGHSPLHF. Full variable domain (missing parts from reference TRBV11-3 and TRBJ1-6): EAGVVQSPRYKIIEKKQPVAFWCNPISGHNTLYWYLQNLGQGPELLIRYENEEAVDDSQLPKDRFSAERLKGVDSTLKIQPAELGDSAVYLCASSLNAGTGHSPLHFGNGTRLTVT.

This clonotype has only a few counts. An end of the junction does not agree with germline; a read error may underlie this. V gene TRBV4-1 combines with J gene TRBJ2-1; 9 nucleotides agree with TRBD2. Germline CDR1 and CDR2: MGHRA and YSYEKL. CDR3 length equals 14 residues. CDR3 coding DNA: TGTGCCAGCAGCCAAGAGGGACTAGCTAATGAGCAGTTCTTC. As protein: CASSQEGLANEQFF.

The table lists this clonotype with a few counts. The V gene is TRBV5-4, the J gene TRBJ2-7; 8 nucleotides agree with TRBD1. Germline loops: CDR1 SGHNT, CDR2 YYREEE (reference sequence). V trimming: 4 bases; J trimming: 3 bases; junction bases outside the gene matches: 9. This CDR3 is 15 amino acids long. In DNA form, the CDR3 reads TGTGCCAGCAGCCCGAAAAGGACAGGGCACTACGAGCAGTACTTC. Its protein is CASSPKRTGHYEQYF.

This clonotype was picked up a small number of times. This sequence joins TRBV6-2 or TRBV6-3 and TRBJ1-5; D gene unclear. The CDR3 length is 15 residues. Trimming took 0 bases from V and 5 from J, leaving 11 bases between them. Germline lookup yields CDR1 MNHEY and CDR2 SVGEGT. Here the CDR3 DNA reads TGTGCCAGCAGTTACTCGACCAGTTCGGATCAGCCCCAGCATTTT. This gives the protein CASSYSTSSDQPQHF.

The chain couples TRBV6-2 or TRBV6-3 to TRBJ2-3; D might be TRBD2 (5 bases). Germline CDR1 and CDR2: MNHEY and SVGEGT. V was clipped by 6 bases and J by 2 bases, with 15 bases between them. This CDR3 spans 15 amino acids. The CDR3 DNA reads as TGTGCCAGCAGCGAGGGCTCAAAGTTCACAGATACGCAGTATTTT. The encoded protein is CASSEGSKFTDTQYF.

The rearrangement uses TRBV6-6 and TRBJ1-1, with a tentative D call TRBD1 (6 bases). Germline assignment: CDR1 MNHNY and CDR2 SVGAGI (reference sequence). This CDR3 comprises 17 residues. V was shortened by 2 bases and J by 2 bases, with 18 bases between the two germline ends. CDR3 in DNA: TGTGCCAGCAGTTACGGCGGGGGCTTAGGGTCTAACACTGAAGCTTTCTTT. It specifies CASSYGGGLGSNTEAFF.

CDR3 protein: CASRPPTGPSYGYTF. In nucleotides, the CDR3 is TGTGCCAGCAGACCTCCGACAGGGCCTTCCTATGGCTACACCTTC. The V and J genes are TRBV7-4 and TRBJ1-2; 7 bases agree with TRBD1. Trimming removed 6 bases from V and 4 bases from J; junction bases left unmatched: 11. This CDR3 has 15 amino acids. Germline V gives CDR1 SGHVT, CDR2 SQSDAQ.

The V call is TRBV9, the J call TRBJ2-1; 14 bases agree with TRBD2. V was clipped by 3 bases and J by 0 bases; unmatched bases: 8. CDR1 and CDR2 (germline): SGDLS, YYNGEE. CDR3 length equals 19 residues. The DNA of the CDR3 is TGTGCCAGCAGCGGTCTACTGGGACTAGCGGGGGACTCCTACAATGAGCAGTTCTTC. Its protein is CASSGLLGLAGDSYNEQFF.

The genes are TRBV6-2 or TRBV6-3 and TRBJ2-1; TRBD1 aligns across 10 bases. V gave up 5 bases and J gave up 6 bases; unmatched junction bases: 16. This CDR3 is 18 amino acids long. Germline values: CDR1 MNHEY, CDR2 SVGEGT. The CDR3 region has the DNA TGTGCCAGCAGTAACCACCGGGACAGGGGTTTTTCGAGCAATGAGCAGTTCTTC. This codes for CASSNHRDRGFSSNEQFF.

The V gene is TRBV10-3, the J gene TRBJ2-1; D may be TRBD2 (5 bases). The V and J ends lost 5 bases and 3 bases respectively, with 14 bases between them. The CDR3 has 15 residues. Germline CDR1 and CDR2: ENHRY and SYGVKD. The CDR3 DNA reads TGTGCCATCAGTCCCCTAACGGGGAACTACAATGAGCAGTTCTTC. As protein: CAISPLTGNYNEQFF.

This clonotype has only a few counts. The rearrangement links TRBV7-2 to TRBJ1-1, with D uncertain. The CDR3 covers 15 residues. Trimming pared 4 bases from V and 2 bases from J, leaving 14 bases between. The germline V gene has CDR1 SGHTA and CDR2 FQGNSA. Here the CDR3 DNA reads TGTGCCAGCAGCTATATCGGACGGCCCAACACTGAAGCTTTCTTT. Protein: CASSYIGRPNTEAFF.

This clonotype appeared a few times. The rearrangement links TRBV7-9 to TRBJ2-5, with D perhaps matching TRBD2 (6 bases). Trimming pared 3 bases from V and 2 bases from J, leaving 10 bases between. The CDR3 spans 14 residues. The V gene's germline CDR1 is SEHNR and CDR2 FQNEAQ (reference sequence). The CDR3 DNA is TGTGCCAGCAGCTTGGAGGGCCGTCAAGAGACCCAGTACTTC. It yields the protein CASSLEGRQETQYF.

V and J are TRBV5-4 and TRBJ1-1; perhaps TRBD1 as D (5 bases). Per germline, CDR1 SGHNT and CDR2 YYREEE (reference sequence). There are 14 residues in the CDR3. With 5 bases removed from V and 1 base from J, the gap between germline ends came to 12 bases. CDR3 region: CASSPGSSNTEAFF. The CDR3 DNA is TGTGCCAGCAGTCCAGGGTCCTCGAACACTGAAGCTTTCTTT.

This clonotype was picked up a small number of times. This rearrangement joins TRBV4-1 to TRBJ1-1; D not resolved. Germline V lookup: CDR1 MGHRA, CDR2 YSYEKL. The CDR3 has 15 residues. Trimming stripped 0 bases from V and 7 bases from J, with 15 bases between. CDR3: CASSQDPSASLEAFF. CDR3 sequence (DNA): TGCGCCAGCAGCCAAGATCCATCGGCTTCCCTTGAAGCTTTCTTT.